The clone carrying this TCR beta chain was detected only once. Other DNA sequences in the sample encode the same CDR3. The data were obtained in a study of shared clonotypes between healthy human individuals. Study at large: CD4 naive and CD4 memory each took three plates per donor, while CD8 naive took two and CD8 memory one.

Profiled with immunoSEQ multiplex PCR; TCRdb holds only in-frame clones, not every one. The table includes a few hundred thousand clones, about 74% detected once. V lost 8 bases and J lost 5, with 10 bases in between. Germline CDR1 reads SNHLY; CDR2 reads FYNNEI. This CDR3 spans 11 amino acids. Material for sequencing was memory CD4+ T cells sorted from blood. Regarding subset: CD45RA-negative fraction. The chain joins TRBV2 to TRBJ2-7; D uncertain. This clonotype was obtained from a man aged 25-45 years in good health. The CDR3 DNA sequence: TGTGCCAGCTCCGTGTCCAACGAGCAGTACTTC. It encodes CASSVSNEQYF.